This T cell receptor beta chain was recovered during a study of shared clonotypes between healthy human individuals. Overall study findings and caveats: Naive subsets generally exceeded memory subsets in estimated richness.

As for this clone: Antigen specificity is unknown.

The healthy adult donors were HIV-negative and reported no recent acute infections or vaccinations. This table comes from immunoSEQ multiplex PCR, and its TCRdb copy is limited to in-frame clones, with some not included. The sample has roughly 1,500,000 clones, 97% to 99% seen once. CDR3 length: 12 amino acids. Germline values: CDR1 SQVTM, CDR2 ANQGSEA. V was shortened by 4 bases and J by 3 bases, with 10 bases between the two germline ends. This receptor was obtained from a man aged 25 to 40 in good health. Sequencing was carried out using naive CD4+ T cells sorted from blood. Subset described: CD45RA+ positively selected. The chain combines TRBV29-1 with TRBJ2-7; no firm D call. The CDR3 here is CSVVDTIYEQYF. The DNA of the CDR3 is TGCAGCGTTGTAGATACAATCTACGAGCAGTACTTC.